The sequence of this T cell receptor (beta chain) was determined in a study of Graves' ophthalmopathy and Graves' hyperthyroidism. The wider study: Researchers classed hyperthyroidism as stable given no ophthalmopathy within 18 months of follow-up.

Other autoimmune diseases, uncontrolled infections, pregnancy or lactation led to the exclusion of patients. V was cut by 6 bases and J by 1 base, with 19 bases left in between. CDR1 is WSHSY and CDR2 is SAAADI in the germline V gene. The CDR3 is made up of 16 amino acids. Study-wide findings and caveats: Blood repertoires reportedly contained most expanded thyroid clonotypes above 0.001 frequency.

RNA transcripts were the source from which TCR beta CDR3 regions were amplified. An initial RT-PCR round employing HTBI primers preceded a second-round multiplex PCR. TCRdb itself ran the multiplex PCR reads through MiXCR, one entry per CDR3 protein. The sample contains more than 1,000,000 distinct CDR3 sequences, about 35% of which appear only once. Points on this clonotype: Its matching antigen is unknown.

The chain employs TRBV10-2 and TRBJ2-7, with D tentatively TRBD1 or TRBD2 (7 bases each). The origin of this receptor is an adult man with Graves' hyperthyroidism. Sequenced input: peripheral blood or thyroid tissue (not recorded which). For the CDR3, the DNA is TGCGCCAGCAGGGCCAGCGGGACAGCATTTTCCTACGAGCAGTACTTC. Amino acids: CASRASGTAFSYEQYF.